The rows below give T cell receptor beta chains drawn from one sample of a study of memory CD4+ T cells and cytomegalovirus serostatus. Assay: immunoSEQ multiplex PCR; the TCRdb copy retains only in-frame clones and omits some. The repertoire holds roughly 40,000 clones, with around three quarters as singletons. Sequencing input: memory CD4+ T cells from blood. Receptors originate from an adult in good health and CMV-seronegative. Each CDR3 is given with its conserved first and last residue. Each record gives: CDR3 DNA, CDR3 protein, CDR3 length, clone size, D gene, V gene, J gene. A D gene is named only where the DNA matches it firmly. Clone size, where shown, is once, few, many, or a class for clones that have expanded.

cdr3_nt: TGTGCCAGCACCGGGACGCCCGGGACCGGGGAGCTGTTTTTT
cdr3_aa: CASTGTPGTGELFF
cdr3_length: 14
clone_size: once
d_call: .
v_call: TRBV6-4
j_call: TRBJ2-2

cdr3_nt: TGTGCCGGGACAGGGGAGGCTGGGGCCAACGTCCTGACTTTC
cdr3_aa: CAGTGEAGANVLTF
cdr3_length: 14
clone_size: .
d_call: TRBD1
v_call: TRBV2
j_call: TRBJ2-6

cdr3_nt: TGTGCCAGCAGGCCGGACCTCCTATCCACCGGGGAGCTGTTTTTT
cdr3_aa: CASRPDLLSTGELFF
cdr3_length: 15
clone_size: .
d_call: .
v_call: TRBV6-5
j_call: TRBJ2-2

cdr3_nt: TGTGCCAGCAGCGGGGACTGGATGGGTGCTAGCACAGATACGCAGTATTTT
cdr3_aa: CASSGDWMGASTDTQYF
cdr3_length: 17
clone_size: once
d_call: .
v_call: TRBV13
j_call: TRBJ2-3

cdr3_nt: TGTGCCAGCAGCCCATTCCCAGGGGTAGAGACCCAGTACTTC
cdr3_aa: CASSPFPGVETQYF
cdr3_length: 14
clone_size: .
d_call: .
v_call: TRBV7-2
j_call: TRBJ2-5

cdr3_nt: TGTGCCTGGAGTTTTAGCCGGGATTCACCCCTCCACTTT
cdr3_aa: CAWSFSRDSPLHF
cdr3_length: 13
clone_size: .
d_call: .
v_call: TRBV30
j_call: TRBJ1-6

cdr3_nt: TGTGCCAGTAGCCCCTCACGGGATACGCAGTATTTT
cdr3_aa: CASSPSRDTQYF
cdr3_length: 12
clone_size: .
d_call: .
v_call: TRBV19
j_call: TRBJ2-3

cdr3_nt: TGTGCCAGCAGCTTGCGCGGGGCGGGCGAGACCCAGTACTTC
cdr3_aa: CASSLRGAGETQYF
cdr3_length: 14
clone_size: .
d_call: .
v_call: TRBV5-4
j_call: TRBJ2-5

cdr3_nt: TGTGCCAGCAGCTTGGGTGGGATCGCAGATACGCAGTATTTT
cdr3_aa: CASSLGGIADTQYF
cdr3_length: 14
clone_size: once
d_call: .
v_call: TRBV5-4
j_call: TRBJ2-3

cdr3_nt: TGCGCCAGCAGCCAAGATCGGGGAGATAGGGGCTACACCTTC
cdr3_aa: CASSQDRGDRGYTF
cdr3_length: 14
clone_size: .
d_call: .
v_call: TRBV5-4
j_call: TRBJ1-2

cdr3_nt: TGTGCCAGCAGCACCGGGACACCCGCCTACGAGCAGTACTTC
cdr3_aa: CASSTGTPAYEQYF
cdr3_length: 14
clone_size: few
d_call: .
v_call: TRBV5-4
j_call: TRBJ2-7

cdr3_nt: TGTGCCAGCAGTCTGGAAGGGGGTACTGAAGCTTTCTTT
cdr3_aa: CASSLEGGTEAFF
cdr3_length: 13
clone_size: few
d_call: .
v_call: TRBV27
j_call: TRBJ1-1

cdr3_nt: TGTGCCAGCAGCGCCCTAGGGAGGGAGGAGACCCAGTACTTC
cdr3_aa: CASSALGREETQYF
cdr3_length: 14
clone_size: .
d_call: TRBD2
v_call: TRBV7-2
j_call: TRBJ2-5

cdr3_nt: TGCAGCGCTAGCGAGGGGTTCAACGAGCAGTACTTC
cdr3_aa: CSASEGFNEQYF
cdr3_length: 12
clone_size: .
d_call: .
v_call: TRBV29-1
j_call: TRBJ2-7

cdr3_nt: TGTGCCAGCAGCACCGGGACTAGCGGGAGTGTAGCAGATACGCAGTATTTT
cdr3_aa: CASSTGTSGSVADTQYF
cdr3_length: 17
clone_size: .
d_call: TRBD2
v_call: TRBV11-1
j_call: TRBJ2-3

cdr3_nt: TGTGCCTGGAACGGGGCCTACGAGCAGTACTTC
cdr3_aa: CAWNGAYEQYF
cdr3_length: 11
clone_size: .
d_call: .
v_call: TRBV30
j_call: TRBJ2-7

cdr3_nt: TGTGCCAGCAGCGTCGGGACAGGGGTAGGCACAGATACGCAGTATTTT
cdr3_aa: CASSVGTGVGTDTQYF
cdr3_length: 16
clone_size: .
d_call: TRBD1
v_call: TRBV9
j_call: TRBJ2-3

cdr3_nt: TGTGCCAGCAGCTTGGAATTGAGAACTAATGAAAAACTGTTTTTT
cdr3_aa: CASSLELRTNEKLFF
cdr3_length: 15
clone_size: once
d_call: .
v_call: TRBV5-6
j_call: TRBJ1-4

cdr3_nt: TGTGCCAGCAGCTTAGCCTCGACTAGCAGGGAGACCCAGTACTTC
cdr3_aa: CASSLASTSRETQYF
cdr3_length: 15
clone_size: .
d_call: TRBD2
v_call: TRBV7-9
j_call: TRBJ2-5

cdr3_nt: TGTGCCAGCAGCTCAGGACTAGCGGGAGGGAATGAGCAGTTCTTC
cdr3_aa: CASSSGLAGGNEQFF
cdr3_length: 15
clone_size: .
d_call: TRBD2
v_call: TRBV7-3
j_call: TRBJ2-1

cdr3_nt: TGTGCCAGCAGCTTAGAGGCACGTAACTATGGCTACACCTTC
cdr3_aa: CASSLEARNYGYTF
cdr3_length: 14
clone_size: .
d_call: .
v_call: TRBV7-2
j_call: TRBJ1-2

cdr3_nt: TGTGCCAGCAGCTTAGGGGGGGGATCGGGGGCCAACGTCCTGACTTTC
cdr3_aa: CASSLGGGSGANVLTF
cdr3_length: 16
clone_size: .
d_call: TRBD2
v_call: TRBV7-2
j_call: TRBJ2-6

cdr3_nt: TGTGCCAGCAGTTACTCGATCCAGGGCTGGAATGAGCAGTTCTTC
cdr3_aa: CASSYSIQGWNEQFF
cdr3_length: 15
clone_size: once
d_call: .
v_call: TRBV6-6
j_call: TRBJ2-1

cdr3_nt: TGTGCCAGCAGCCCCCTGCTAGGCTATGGCTACACCTTC
cdr3_aa: CASSPLLGYGYTF
cdr3_length: 13
clone_size: .
d_call: .
v_call: TRBV11-2
j_call: TRBJ1-2

cdr3_nt: TGTGCCAGCAGCTTAAGAGGGGACACTGAAGCTTTCTTT
cdr3_aa: CASSLRGDTEAFF
cdr3_length: 13
clone_size: .
d_call: .
v_call: TRBV7-3
j_call: TRBJ1-1

cdr3_nt: TGTGCCAGTAGTCAAAACAGGGCTCAGCCCCAGCATTTT
cdr3_aa: CASSQNRAQPQHF
cdr3_length: 13
clone_size: medium-sized
d_call: .
v_call: TRBV19
j_call: TRBJ1-5

cdr3_nt: TGTGCCAGCAGCCCATGGACTAGCGTCGACACCGGGGAGCTGTTTTTT
cdr3_aa: CASSPWTSVDTGELFF
cdr3_length: 16
clone_size: .
d_call: TRBD2
v_call: TRBV7-6
j_call: TRBJ2-2

cdr3_nt: TGCGCCAGCAGGGGGACTAGCGGGGCCCATGGGCAGTTCTTC
cdr3_aa: CASRGTSGAHGQFF
cdr3_length: 14
clone_size: .
d_call: TRBD2
v_call: TRBV5-1
j_call: TRBJ2-1

cdr3_nt: TGTGCCAGCAGTGACATCCCTTGGCGGGACGGGGCCGAGCAGTACTTC
cdr3_aa: CASSDIPWRDGAEQYF
cdr3_length: 16
clone_size: .
d_call: .
v_call: TRBV6-1
j_call: TRBJ2-7

cdr3_nt: TGTGCCAGCAGCTTAGCTCAGGCACGGATGAACACTGAAGCTTTCTTT
cdr3_aa: CASSLAQARMNTEAFF
cdr3_length: 16
clone_size: .
d_call: .
v_call: TRBV7-9
j_call: TRBJ1-1

cdr3_nt: TGTGCCTGGAGTGTACGGGGTGAGCAGTTCTTC
cdr3_aa: CAWSVRGEQFF
cdr3_length: 11
clone_size: .
d_call: .
v_call: TRBV30
j_call: TRBJ2-1

cdr3_nt: TGTGCCAGCAGCTTAGCCCTAGCGGGGGCTAGCACAGATACGCAGTATTTT
cdr3_aa: CASSLALAGASTDTQYF
cdr3_length: 17
clone_size: .
d_call: TRBD2
v_call: TRBV7-2
j_call: TRBJ2-3

cdr3_nt: TGTGCCAGCAGCGGAGGGGTTTACGAAAACACCATATATTTT
cdr3_aa: CASSGGVYENTIYF
cdr3_length: 14
clone_size: .
d_call: .
v_call: TRBV7-8
j_call: TRBJ1-3

cdr3_nt: TGTGCCTGGAGTGCAGGACTCCTAAGCACAGATACGCAGTATTTT
cdr3_aa: CAWSAGLLSTDTQYF
cdr3_length: 15
clone_size: .
d_call: .
v_call: TRBV30
j_call: TRBJ2-3

cdr3_nt: TGCAGCCCTAAGACCACTGGGGGCTACACCTTC
cdr3_aa: CSPKTTGGYTF
cdr3_length: 11
clone_size: .
d_call: .
v_call: TRBV20-1
j_call: TRBJ1-2

cdr3_nt: TGCGCCAGCAGCCGTCTTCCCCCCTACGCGGCTTACTCTGGAAACACCATATATTTT
cdr3_aa: CASSRLPPYAAYSGNTIYF
cdr3_length: 19
clone_size: few
d_call: .
v_call: TRBV4-1
j_call: TRBJ1-3

cdr3_nt: TGTGCCAGCAGAACCGCCGGGACAGGGAATGAAAAACTGTTTTTT
cdr3_aa: CASRTAGTGNEKLFF
cdr3_length: 15
clone_size: once
d_call: TRBD1
v_call: TRBV6-5
j_call: TRBJ1-4

cdr3_nt: TGTGCCAGCAGTGAAGCAGGGGGCTATGGCTACACCTTC
cdr3_aa: CASSEAGGYGYTF
cdr3_length: 13
clone_size: .
d_call: .
v_call: TRBV6-1
j_call: TRBJ1-2

cdr3_nt: TGTGCCAGCAGCGTAGGGGAGGGGCGTGAGCAGTTCTTC
cdr3_aa: CASSVGEGREQFF
cdr3_length: 13
clone_size: .
d_call: TRBD2
v_call: TRBV9
j_call: TRBJ2-1

cdr3_nt: TGTGCCAGCAGCTCCCCCGGGCGCTTCTACAATGAGCAGTTCTTC
cdr3_aa: CASSSPGRFYNEQFF
cdr3_length: 15
clone_size: few
d_call: .
v_call: TRBV7-2
j_call: TRBJ2-1

cdr3_nt: TGTGCCAGCAGCTTAGCGGCAGGAAGAAACACCATATATTTT
cdr3_aa: CASSLAAGRNTIYF
cdr3_length: 14
clone_size: .
d_call: .
v_call: TRBV7-2
j_call: TRBJ1-3

cdr3_nt: TGCGCCAGCAGCGGGACTAGCGTAAATACGCAGTATTTT
cdr3_aa: CASSGTSVNTQYF
cdr3_length: 13
clone_size: .
d_call: TRBD2
v_call: TRBV5-1
j_call: TRBJ2-3

cdr3_nt: TGTGCCAGCAGGTCCCTAGGGGCCACAGGGAACTATGGCTACACCTTC
cdr3_aa: CASRSLGATGNYGYTF
cdr3_length: 16
clone_size: .
d_call: .
v_call: TRBV4-2
j_call: TRBJ1-2

cdr3_nt: TGTGCCAGCAGTGATCCCAGCGGGAGGAATGAGCAGTTCTTC
cdr3_aa: CASSDPSGRNEQFF
cdr3_length: 14
clone_size: .
d_call: TRBD2
v_call: TRBV25-1
j_call: TRBJ2-1

cdr3_nt: TGTGCCAGCATTGGACAGGGAGTCCTCAGAGATACGCAGTATTTT
cdr3_aa: CASIGQGVLRDTQYF
cdr3_length: 15
clone_size: .
d_call: TRBD1
v_call: TRBV6-1
j_call: TRBJ2-3

cdr3_nt: TGTGCCAGCAGCCAAGGGATTGGGCTAGCAGCCTACGAGCAGTACTTC
cdr3_aa: CASSQGIGLAAYEQYF
cdr3_length: 16
clone_size: .
d_call: .
v_call: TRBV4-2
j_call: TRBJ2-7

cdr3_nt: TGTGCCAGCAGCTTAGGGGACAGTCATGAAAAACTGTTTTTT
cdr3_aa: CASSLGDSHEKLFF
cdr3_length: 14
clone_size: .
d_call: TRBD1
v_call: TRBV7-9
j_call: TRBJ1-4

cdr3_nt: TGTGCCAGCAGCCCCCGGAGGTACGAGCAGTACTTC
cdr3_aa: CASSPRRYEQYF
cdr3_length: 12
clone_size: .
d_call: .
v_call: TRBV7-2
j_call: TRBJ2-7

cdr3_nt: TGCGCCAGCAGCTTGGGGGCAGGGAACACTGAAGCTTTCTTT
cdr3_aa: CASSLGAGNTEAFF
cdr3_length: 14
clone_size: .
d_call: .
v_call: TRBV5-1
j_call: TRBJ1-1

cdr3_nt: TGTGCCAGCAGTTGGACGGGGGCAGAAGCAGATACGCAGTATTTT
cdr3_aa: CASSWTGAEADTQYF
cdr3_length: 15
clone_size: .
d_call: .
v_call: TRBV5-5
j_call: TRBJ2-3

cdr3_nt: TGTGCCAGCAGCGAAGACCCGAGCTCCTACGAGCAGTACTTC
cdr3_aa: CASSEDPSSYEQYF
cdr3_length: 14
clone_size: .
d_call: .
v_call: TRBV6-1
j_call: TRBJ2-7

cdr3_nt: TGTGCCAGCAAGGGCGAAAGGGGATCCAATGAAAAACTGTTTTTT
cdr3_aa: CASKGERGSNEKLFF
cdr3_length: 15
clone_size: .
d_call: .
v_call: TRBV27
j_call: TRBJ1-4

cdr3_nt: TGTGCCAGCAGCTTAGTGGGCAGGCCACACGGAGATACGCAGTATTTT
cdr3_aa: CASSLVGRPHGDTQYF
cdr3_length: 16
clone_size: few
d_call: .
v_call: TRBV7-9
j_call: TRBJ2-3

cdr3_nt: TGTGCCAGCAGCTTAACGAACGGACAGAAGCAGTTCTTC
cdr3_aa: CASSLTNGQKQFF
cdr3_length: 13
clone_size: .
d_call: .
v_call: TRBV7-3
j_call: TRBJ2-1

cdr3_nt: TGTGCCAGTAGTGGGGGACAGTTTACCGGGGAGCTGTTTTTT
cdr3_aa: CASSGGQFTGELFF
cdr3_length: 14
clone_size: .
d_call: TRBD1
v_call: TRBV19
j_call: TRBJ2-2

cdr3_nt: TGTGCCAGCAGTTTTGGGGGACACTCTGGGGCCAACGTCCTGACTTTC
cdr3_aa: CASSFGGHSGANVLTF
cdr3_length: 16
clone_size: once
d_call: .
v_call: TRBV28
j_call: TRBJ2-6

cdr3_nt: TGTGCCAGCAGTGAAAGGGAAGTGTTAGGGCTGCGGACCCAGTACTTC
cdr3_aa: CASSEREVLGLRTQYF
cdr3_length: 16
clone_size: .
d_call: .
v_call: TRBV6-1
j_call: TRBJ2-5

cdr3_nt: TGTGCCAGCAGCTTAGTGGGTAGCTACAATGAGCAGTTCTTC
cdr3_aa: CASSLVGSYNEQFF
cdr3_length: 14
clone_size: .
d_call: .
v_call: TRBV11-2
j_call: TRBJ2-1

cdr3_nt: TGCGCCAGCACTAAACCAGGGGGAACTGAAGCTTTCTTT
cdr3_aa: CASTKPGGTEAFF
cdr3_length: 13
clone_size: few
d_call: TRBD1
v_call: TRBV5-1
j_call: TRBJ1-1